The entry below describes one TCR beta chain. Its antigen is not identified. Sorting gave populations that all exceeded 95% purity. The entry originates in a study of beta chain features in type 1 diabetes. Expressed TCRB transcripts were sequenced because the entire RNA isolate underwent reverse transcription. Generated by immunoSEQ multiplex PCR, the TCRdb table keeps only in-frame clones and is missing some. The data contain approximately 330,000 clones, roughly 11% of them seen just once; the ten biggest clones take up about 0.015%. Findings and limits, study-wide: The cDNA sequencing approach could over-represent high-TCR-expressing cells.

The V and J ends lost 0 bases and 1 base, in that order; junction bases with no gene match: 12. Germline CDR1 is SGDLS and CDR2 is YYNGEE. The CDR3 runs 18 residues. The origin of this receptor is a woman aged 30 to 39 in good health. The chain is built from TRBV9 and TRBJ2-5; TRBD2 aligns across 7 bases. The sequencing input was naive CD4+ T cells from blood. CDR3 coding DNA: TGTGCCAGCAGCGTAGGCCCGATAGGGCTAGCGGCCCAAGAGACCCAGTACTTC. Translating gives CASSVGPIGLAAQETQYF.